This is a list of T cell receptor beta chains from one sample in a study of shared clonotypes between healthy human individuals. Some clones are missing from TCRdb's copy, which holds only in-frame ones; the method was immunoSEQ multiplex PCR. This table has just over 2,000,000 clones, 90% to 95% appearing once. The specimen was naive CD4+ T cells sorted from blood. The receptors were gathered from a man in his late teens or twenties in good health. The CDR3 runs from the conserved cysteine through the conserved F or W. Each record gives: V gene, clone size, J gene, D gene, CDR3 DNA, CDR3 protein. A D gene is named only where the DNA matches it firmly. Where a row states a size, it is once, few, many or the class of an expanded clone; other rows omit it.

v_call: TRBV7-9; clone_size: -; j_call: TRBJ1-5; d_call: -; cdr3_nt: TGTGCCAGCAGCTTAGGCCCTGAGAGTGGGAGCGGAGTAAATCAGCCCCAGCATTTT; cdr3_aa: CASSLGPESGSGVNQPQHF
v_call: TRBV27; clone_size: -; j_call: TRBJ1-5; d_call: -; cdr3_nt: TGTGCCAGCAGTCCGATGGGGGCCCGTCAGCCCCAGCATTTT; cdr3_aa: CASSPMGARQPQHF
v_call: TRBV5-1; clone_size: -; j_call: TRBJ1-2; d_call: TRBD1; cdr3_nt: TGCGCCAGCAGCTTGGGTTCAGGGGGCGATGGCTACACCTTC; cdr3_aa: CASSLGSGGDGYTF
v_call: TRBV30; clone_size: -; j_call: TRBJ1-5; d_call: -; cdr3_nt: TGTGCCTGGAGTGAACCGAATCAGCCCCAGCATTTT; cdr3_aa: CAWSEPNQPQHF
v_call: TRBV7-2; clone_size: -; j_call: TRBJ1-5; d_call: -; cdr3_nt: TGTGCCAGCAGCTCCGGACAGTTCAATCAGCCCCAGCATTTT; cdr3_aa: CASSSGQFNQPQHF
v_call: TRBV6-1; clone_size: -; j_call: TRBJ1-1; d_call: -; cdr3_nt: TGTGCCAGCAGTCCCCGGACAGTGAACACTGAAGCTTTCTTT; cdr3_aa: CASSPRTVNTEAFF
v_call: TRBV7-2; clone_size: -; j_call: TRBJ2-1; d_call: -; cdr3_nt: TGTGCCAGCAGCTTAGGGGCCTTAGCGGTCTCATTCTACAATGAGCAGTTCTTC; cdr3_aa: CASSLGALAVSFYNEQFF
v_call: TRBV7-7; clone_size: -; j_call: TRBJ2-3; d_call: -; cdr3_nt: TGTGCTAGCAGCTCCGGACTTTCTAGCACAGATACGCAGTATTTT; cdr3_aa: CASSSGLSSTDTQYF
v_call: TRBV7-9; clone_size: -; j_call: TRBJ1-5; d_call: TRBD1; cdr3_nt: TGTGCCAGCAGCTCCTCAGACAGGGCGCCGAATCAGCCCCAGCATTTT; cdr3_aa: CASSSSDRAPNQPQHF
v_call: TRBV7-8; clone_size: -; j_call: TRBJ1-5; d_call: -; cdr3_nt: TGTGCCAGCAGCCTCCGGGGGCAGGGCAATCAGCCCCAGCATTTT; cdr3_aa: CASSLRGQGNQPQHF
v_call: TRBV6-5; clone_size: -; j_call: TRBJ2-6; d_call: -; cdr3_nt: TGTGCCAGCAGTTACCGACAGGTCTCTGGGGCCAACGTCCTGACTTTC; cdr3_aa: CASSYRQVSGANVLTF
v_call: TRBV2; clone_size: -; j_call: TRBJ1-4; d_call: -; cdr3_nt: TGTGCCAGCAGTGGGACTCCGGGCACTCTCAATGAAAAACTGTTTTTT; cdr3_aa: CASSGTPGTLNEKLFF
v_call: TRBV11-2; clone_size: once; j_call: TRBJ2-4; d_call: TRBD2; cdr3_nt: TGTGCCAGCAGCTTTTCTGATCTAGCGGGAGCGTCCAAAAACATTCAGTACTTC; cdr3_aa: CASSFSDLAGASKNIQYF
v_call: TRBV5-6; clone_size: -; j_call: TRBJ1-4; d_call: TRBD1; cdr3_nt: TGTGCCAGCAGCTCGGGACAGAGGTATGGGGCTAATGAAAAACTGTTTTTT; cdr3_aa: CASSSGQRYGANEKLFF
v_call: TRBV5-1; clone_size: once; j_call: TRBJ1-1; d_call: -; cdr3_nt: TGCGCCAGCAGCGTGTTAGGGGAAAACACTGAAGCTTTCTTT; cdr3_aa: CASSVLGENTEAFF
v_call: TRBV5-1; clone_size: once; j_call: TRBJ2-5; d_call: -; cdr3_nt: TGCGCCAGCAGCTTGGAAGGCGCCCAGTACTTC; cdr3_aa: CASSLEGAQYF
v_call: TRBV28; clone_size: once; j_call: TRBJ1-2; d_call: -; cdr3_nt: TGTGCCAGCGGTACGGGGGGTGGCAGGGAGTATGGCTACACCTTC; cdr3_aa: CASGTGGGREYGYTF
v_call: TRBV6-5; clone_size: -; j_call: TRBJ1-2; d_call: TRBD1; cdr3_nt: TGTGCCAGCAATAGGAACAGGGGGTACTATGGCTACACCTTC; cdr3_aa: CASNRNRGYYGYTF